A single sample gave rise to the 14 T cell receptor beta chains below, sequenced in a study of T cell responses to AZD1222 COVID-19 vaccine. TCRdb's table, derived via immunoSEQ multiplex PCR, lists solely in-frame clones and lacks some. This table has roughly 30,000 clones, more than 70% appearing once. The sample here was peripheral blood, taken on day 0 of AZD1222 vaccination. These TCRs come from an adult in good health.

V gene TRBV2 combines with J gene TRBJ1-2; D gene unclear. V was clipped by 10 bases and J by 7 bases, with 19 bases between them. This CDR3 has 13 residues. CDR1 SNHLY and CDR2 FYNNEI come from the germline V gene. The CDR3 loop is CATTQTPVTGYTF. The DNA for the CDR3 is TGTGCCACCACCCAAACTCCGGTTACTGGCTACACCTTC.

This chain connects TRBV2 to TRBJ1-2, with unresolved D. V lost 6 bases and J lost 2, with 13 bases in between. The CDR3 totals 14 residues. CDR1 is SNHLY and CDR2 is FYNNEI in the germline V gene. CDR3 sequence (DNA): TGTGCCAGCAGGCCCGGGCCAGGCAACTATGGCTACACCTTC. Protein product: CASRPGPGNYGYTF.

The rearrangement links TRBV4-2 to TRBJ2-7, with D possibly matching TRBD2 (6 bases). The length of the CDR3 is 14 residues. Looked up from germline, CDR1 is LGHNA and CDR2 is YNFKEQ. V was pared by 1 base and J by 7 bases, with 14 bases between. The CDR3 nucleotides read TGTGCCAGCAGCCAAGCGCGGGGAAAGGGGGAGCAGTACTTC. Translation gives CASSQARGKGEQYF.

V gene TRBV19 combines with J gene TRBJ2-3; D gene ambiguous. CDR1 is LNHDA, CDR2 SQIVND, per germline (reference sequence). The V and J ends lost 4 bases and 6 bases respectively, with 11 bases between them. The CDR3 sequence is 13 residues long. CDR3 amino acids: CASSTAATDTQYF. The CDR3 DNA is TGTGCCAGTAGTACTGCAGCAACGGATACGCAGTATTTT. Full variable domain (missing parts from reference TRBV19 and TRBJ2-3): DGGITQSPKYLFRKEGQNVTLSCEQNLNHDAMYWYRQDPGQGLRLIYYSQIVNDFQKGDIAEGYSVSREKKESFPLTVTSAQKNPTAFYLCASSTAATDTQYFGPGTRLTVL.

V is TRBV7-8 and J is TRBJ1-5, with D perhaps matching TRBD1 (6 bases). The CDR3 is 15 amino acids. CDR1 and CDR2 from the germline V gene are SGHVS and FQNEAQ. Trimming shortened V by 8 bases and J by 0 bases, and 14 bases separated the two germline ends. Here the CDR3 reads CASPPGQNSNQPQHF. The CDR3 DNA follows: TGTGCCAGCCCTCCGGGACAAAATAGCAATCAGCCCCAGCATTTT.

The chain recombines TRBV30 with TRBJ2-1; 9 nucleotides line up with TRBD1. Germline CDR1 reads GTSNPN; CDR2 reads SVGIG (reference sequence). With V trimmed by 1 base and J by 7 bases, 5 bases remained unmatched. CDR3 length equals 14 residues. The CDR3 sequence: CAWSATGTGNEQFF. CDR3 sequence (DNA): TGTGCCTGGAGTGCCACCGGGACAGGGAATGAGCAGTTCTTC.

The rearrangement joins TRBV5-6 to TRBJ1-6; D remains ambiguous. Germline-derived CDR1 and CDR2 are SGHDT and YYEEEE. This CDR3 spans 12 amino acids. The V gene lost 6 bases and the J gene lost 9 bases, with 10 bases spanning the gap. The CDR3 bases are TGTGCCAGCACCTTTCTATCTTCACCCCTCCACTTT. It translates to CASTFLSSPLHF.

V is TRBV9 and J is TRBJ2-4; possible D gene TRBD2, 6 bases. The V end lost 2 bases, the J end lost 0 bases, and 15 bases lay between the germline ends. Germline CDR1 is SGDLS and CDR2 is YYNGEE. This CDR3 is built from 17 residues. The CDR3 nucleotides read TGTGCCAGCAGCGTGGGGTCGGGGGACTCAGCCAAAAACATTCAGTACTTC. This sequence encodes CASSVGSGDSAKNIQYF.

J is TRBJ2-7 and V is TRBV5-4; 8 positions match TRBD1. The V and J ends lost 0 bases and 5 bases, in that order; junction bases with no gene match: 10. The length of the CDR3 is 16 residues. The germline V gene encodes CDR1 SGHNT and CDR2 YYREEE (reference sequence). CDR3 coding DNA: TGTGCCAGCAGCTTGGGGACAGGGAACGCCGTGCACGAGCAGTACTTC. Protein sequence: CASSLGTGNAVHEQYF.

The chain uses TRBV12-5 and TRBJ2-5; TRBD1 matches 10 bases. Germline trimming cut 1 base from V and 0 bases from J; bases unmatched to any gene: 2. This CDR3 has 16 amino acids. CDR1 and CDR2 from the germline V gene are LGHNT and FRNRAP. The CDR3, as DNA: TGTGCTAGTGGTTTGGGGACAGGGGGGTACCAAGAGACCCAGTACTTC. It yields the protein CASGLGTGGYQETQYF.

This clone has a single count. This sequence joins TRBV5-1 and TRBJ2-2; TRBD2 agrees at 10 bases. With 4 bases clipped from V and 8 bases from J, the junction kept 8 bases outside the gene matches. There are 15 residues in the CDR3. The germline gives CDR1 SGHRS, CDR2 YFSETQ. CDR3 in amino acids: CASSRPAGGTGELFF. In DNA form, the CDR3 reads TGCGCCAGCAGCCGCCCAGCGGGGGGGACTGGGGAGCTGTTTTTT.

This chain links TRBV19 with TRBJ1-1; 7 positions agree with TRBD1. The V gene's germline CDR1 is LNHDA and CDR2 SQIVND (reference sequence). The CDR3 runs to 13 residues. With V trimmed by 5 bases and J by 4 bases, 4 bases remained unmatched. CDR3 DNA: TGTGCCAGTAGTGATGCAGGGGGCACTGAAGCTTTCTTT. Translating gives CASSDAGGTEAFF.

Sample share makes this clone medium-sized (0.01 to 0.1%). The genes are TRBV28 and TRBJ2-3; a possible D gene is TRBD1 (5 bases). The germline V gene has CDR1 MDHEN and CDR2 SYDVKM. This CDR3 spans 17 amino acids. V was trimmed by 5 bases and J by 2 bases, leaving 20 bases between them. The CDR3 DNA reads TGTGCCAGCAGTACCCGACAGCTTAGATTGCACACAGATACGCAGTATTTT. Amino acid sequence: CASSTRQLRLHTDTQYF.

The rearrangement joins TRBV7-2 to TRBJ2-3; D remains ambiguous. Trimming took 4 bases from V and 3 from J, leaving 14 bases between them. The germline CDR1 and CDR2 sequences are SGHTA and FQGNSA. There are 15 residues in the CDR3. The CDR3 coding sequence is TGTGCCAGCAGCTCAAGCTTCGTGGGTACAGATACGCAGTATTTT. As protein: CASSSSFVGTDTQYF.